Each of the 27 T cell receptor beta chains below was sequenced from the same sample in a study of T cell responses to AZD1222 COVID-19 vaccine. The repertoire was sequenced with immunoSEQ multiplex PCR; TCRdb's copy has only in-frame clones and lacks some. The sample carries some 120,000 clones, about nine tenths recorded once. The sequenced sample was peripheral blood, obtained on day 0 of AZD1222 vaccination. Receptor source: an adult in good health.

The chain uses TRBV10-3 and TRBJ2-7; no reliable D call. The CDR3 has 14 residues. Germline CDR1 reads ENHRY; CDR2 reads SYGVKD. Trimming removed 5 bases from V and 0 bases from J, with 11 bases in between. CDR3 sequence reads: CAISTDPTSYEQYF. CDR3 nucleotides: TGTGCCATCAGTACGGACCCCACCTCCTACGAGCAGTACTTC.

V is TRBV12-3 or TRBV12-4 and J is TRBJ2-2; TRBD1 matches 9 bases. The V segment lost 6 bases and the J segment 5 bases; nucleotides outside the gene matches: 1. This CDR3 spans 13 amino acids. CDR3 sequence (DNA): TGTGCCAGCAGAGACAGGGGGACCGGGGAGCTGTTTTTT. It codes for CASRDRGTGELFF.

The chain employs TRBV7-2 and TRBJ2-2; TRBD2 matches 15 bases. The trim removed 7 bases at V and 7 bases at J, leaving 7 bases unmatched. Germline V gives CDR1 SGHTA, CDR2 FQGNSA. The CDR3 is 16 amino acids. CDR3 in DNA: TGTGCCAGCATGCAAGGACTAGCGGGAGGGATCGGGGAGCTGTTTTTT. Translating it yields CASMQGLAGGIGELFF.

The V call is TRBV3-1 (or the pseudogene TRBV3-2), the J call TRBJ1-2; the D is unclear. Trimming took off 1 base at V and 1 base at J, with 10 bases between the two ends. This CDR3 has 15 residues. Germline-derived CDR1 and CDR2 are LGHDT and YNNKEL (reference sequence). The CDR3 nucleotides read TGTGCCAGCAGCCAAGTGGCAGATCATAACTATGGCTACACCTTC. Protein product: CASSQVADHNYGYTF.

V usage is TRBV20-1 and J usage is TRBJ2-3; D is unclear. V lost 3 bases, J lost 5 bases, and 6 bases lay in between. This CDR3 region has 11 residues. Germline loops: CDR1 DFQATT, CDR2 SNEGSKA (reference sequence). This chain's CDR3 is CSARLGDTQYF. The CDR3 nucleotides read TGCAGTGCTAGGCTTGGAGATACGCAGTATTTT.

The chain has TRBV4-2 and TRBJ2-3; TRBD2 agrees at 7 bases. Germline trimming cut 3 bases from V and 2 bases from J; bases unmatched to any gene: 11. This CDR3 region has 17 residues. CDR1 and CDR2 from the germline V gene are LGHNA and YNFKEQ. The CDR3 spells CASSHSLPGTTTDTQYF. CDR3 in DNA: TGTGCCAGCAGCCATTCACTTCCCGGGACTACCACAGATACGCAGTATTTT.

This clone was seen a handful of times. This chain connects TRBV10-1 to TRBJ1-3; no definite D call. Deletions cut 7 bases from V and 0 bases from J, with 13 bases between. CDR1 is WNHNN and CDR2 is SYGVQD in the germline V gene (reference sequence). This CDR3 region has 15 residues. This CDR3 is CASNPATDSGNTIYF. CDR3 nucleotide sequence: TGCGCCAGCAATCCGGCTACTGACTCTGGAAACACCATATATTTT.

The gene calls are TRBV7-2 and TRBJ1-5; 8 bases align to TRBD1. Trimming removed 4 bases from V and 4 bases from J; junction bases left unmatched: 12. The germline gives CDR1 SGHTA, CDR2 FQGNSA. This CDR3 spans 17 amino acids. In DNA, the CDR3 is TGTGCCAGCAGCTCCCGTTCCGGGACAGGCAATAATCAGCCCCAGCATTTT. This encodes CASSSRSGTGNNQPQHF.

The chain recombines TRBV3-1 (or the pseudogene TRBV3-2) with TRBJ2-6; a possible D gene is TRBD2 (6 bases). Germline values: CDR1 LGHDT, CDR2 YNNKEL (reference sequence). V gave up 4 bases and J gave up 0 bases, with 10 bases separating them. This CDR3 is 16 amino acids long. The CDR3 here is CASSPREPSGANVLTF. CDR3 sequence (DNA): TGTGCCAGCAGCCCCCGGGAGCCCTCTGGGGCCAACGTCCTGACTTTC.

V gene TRBV5-1 combines with J gene TRBJ2-1, with D possibly TRBD1 on 6 matching bases. This CDR3 is 16 amino acids long. V was trimmed by 4 bases and J by 1 base, leaving 15 bases between them. Germline assignment: CDR1 SGHRS and CDR2 YFSETQ. CDR3 region: CASSRDGTSSYNEQFF. The CDR3 bases are TGCGCCAGCAGCCGAGACGGGACAAGTTCCTACAATGAGCAGTTCTTC.

This chain links TRBV9 with TRBJ1-3; a possible D gene is TRBD1 (6 bases). Germline V CDR1 and CDR2: SGDLS, YYNGEE. Trimming removed 0 bases from V and 4 bases from J, with 14 bases in between. The CDR3 has 16 residues. The CDR3 DNA is TGTGCCAGCAGCGTAGAGGGGGGCTTGAGGGGAAACACCATATATTTT. It encodes CASSVEGGLRGNTIYF.

The genes are TRBV5-1 and TRBJ2-5; 13 nucleotides agree with TRBD2. Germline CDR1 reads SGHRS; CDR2 reads YFSETQ. V shed 4 bases and J 2 bases; nucleotides not matched to a gene: 2. The CDR3 spans 15 residues. CDR3 amino acids: CASSPGLAGQETQYF. The CDR3 bases are TGCGCCAGCAGCCCGGGACTAGCGGGACAAGAGACCCAGTACTTC.

This sequence joins TRBV15 and TRBJ2-5; TRBD2 aligns across 7 bases. The CDR3 is 16 amino acids. The V segment lost 3 bases and the J segment 4 bases; nucleotides outside the gene matches: 11. Germline V lookup: CDR1 LNHNV, CDR2 YYDKDF (reference sequence). CDR3 sequence: CATSRSAGLLLETQYF. In DNA, the CDR3 is TGTGCCACCAGCAGGTCCGCGGGACTACTCTTAGAGACCCAGTACTTC.

This chain connects TRBV3-1 (or the pseudogene TRBV3-2) to TRBJ2-5; unclear D gene. The V gene lost 5 bases and the J gene lost 6 bases, with 7 bases spanning the gap. The CDR3 is 11 residues long. Germline loops: CDR1 LGHDT, CDR2 YNNKEL (reference sequence). Here the CDR3 reads CASSFSKTQYF. The CDR3 DNA follows: TGTGCCAGCAGCTTCTCGAAGACCCAGTACTTC.

A single count supports this clone. The V and J genes are TRBV6-2 or TRBV6-3 and TRBJ1-2, with TRBD1 matching 7 bases. Germline V gene lookup returns CDR1 MNHEY and CDR2 SVGEGT. The CDR3 extends over 13 amino acids. V gave up 1 base and J gave up 5 bases; unmatched junction bases: 1. The CDR3 sequence: CASSYLGQYGYTF. The CDR3 nucleotides are TGTGCCAGCAGTTACTTGGGACAGTATGGCTACACCTTC.

This chain connects TRBV18 to TRBJ1-2; TRBD1 aligns across 7 bases. The V gene end was trimmed by 2 bases and the J gene end by 7 bases; junction bases not matched to a gene: 13. The CDR3 has 16 amino acids. CDR1 KGHSH and CDR2 LQKENI come from the germline V gene. CDR3: CASSPETGSINSGYTF. The DNA of the CDR3 is TGTGCCAGCTCACCAGAGACAGGGTCTATTAATTCTGGCTACACCTTC.

The rearrangement links TRBV3-1 (or the pseudogene TRBV3-2) to TRBJ2-1; 13 bases agree with TRBD2. Germline loops: CDR1 LGHDT, CDR2 YNNKEL (reference sequence). CDR3 length: 18 amino acids. V shed 1 base and J 0 bases; nucleotides not matched to a gene: 3. The CDR3 DNA sequence: TGTGCCAGCAGCCAAGCTGGGACTAGCGGGGTCTCCTACAATGAGCAGTTCTTC. Translating it yields CASSQAGTSGVSYNEQFF.

This clone was observed a single time. This CDR3 is also generated by other DNA sequences in the sample. This sequence joins TRBV9 and TRBJ1-6, with D possibly TRBD1 on 6 matching bases. From germline, CDR1 is SGDLS and CDR2 YYNGEE. Trimming left V 2 bases short and J 8 bases short, with 8 bases between. The CDR3 totals 13 residues. The CDR3 here is CASSVGGDSPLHF. For the CDR3, the DNA is TGTGCCAGCAGCGTTGGGGGCGATTCACCCCTCCACTTT.

V gene TRBV6-5 combines with J gene TRBJ1-3; no clear D gene. Germline CDR1 is MNHEY and CDR2 is SVGAGI. V was pared by 4 bases and J by 10 bases, with 8 bases between. The CDR3 runs to 11 residues. CDR3 nucleotide sequence: TGTGCCAGCAGTTTGCAGACAACCATATATTTT. Its protein product is CASSLQTTIYF.

In nucleotides, the CDR3 is TGCGCCAGCAACAAAGACGGGACAGGGGGAGACACCGGGGAGCTGTTTTTT. Its translation is CASNKDGTGGDTGELFF. The gene calls are TRBV5-1 and TRBJ2-2; the match to TRBD1 covers 11 bases. This CDR3 is built from 17 residues. Trimming cost V 6 bases and J 3 bases; bases outside gene matches: 10. CDR1 is SGHRS, CDR2 YFSETQ, per germline. Full variable domain (rest looked up from reference TRBV5-1 and TRBJ2-2): KAGVTQTPRYLIKTRGQQVTLSCSPISGHRSVSWYQQTPGQGLQFLFEYFSETQRNKGNFPGRFSGRQFSNSRSEMNVSTLELGDSALYLCASNKDGTGGDTGELFFGEGSRLTVL.

The chain links TRBV12-3 or TRBV12-4 to TRBJ2-1, with D possibly TRBD2 on 7 matching bases. This CDR3 contains 13 residues. Trimming took off 7 bases at V and 10 bases at J, with 17 bases between the two ends. The CDR3 protein is CASIPVGGPEQFF. CDR3 in DNA: TGTGCCAGCATCCCAGTCGGGGGGCCCGAGCAGTTCTTC.

The chain employs TRBV10-3 and TRBJ2-7; 10 bases line up with TRBD1. CDR3 length: 14 amino acids. In germline, CDR1 is ENHRY, CDR2 SYGVKD. Losses at the gene ends were 4 bases for V and 2 bases for J; bases not matched to a gene: 2. The CDR3 here is CAISGQGATYEQYF. Here the CDR3 DNA reads TGTGCCATCAGTGGACAGGGGGCCACCTACGAGCAGTACTTC.

The chain couples TRBV19 to TRBJ1-5; 9 nucleotides align to TRBD1. J lost 7 bases, V lost 8 bases, and 6 bases had no gene match. CDR3 length: 13 residues. Germline V gene sequence: CDR1 LNHDA, CDR2 SQIVND (reference sequence). CDR3 protein: CASERTGDQPQHF. CDR3 bases: TGTGCCAGTGAGAGGACAGGGGACCAGCCCCAGCATTTT.

This clone appeared a few times. The chain's CDR3 is CATSDPRQDYGYTF. CDR3 coding DNA: TGTGCCACCAGTGATCCCCGACAGGACTATGGCTACACCTTC. The chain joins TRBV24-1 to TRBJ1-2, with D possibly matching TRBD1 (6 bases). This CDR3 spans 14 amino acids. V lost 3 bases to trimming and J lost 3 bases, with 10 bases between them. Germline loops: CDR1 KGHDR, CDR2 SFDVKD.

The chain recombines TRBV27 with TRBJ1-2; D uncertain. Trimming took 5 bases from V and 4 from J, leaving 17 bases between them. This CDR3 contains 15 residues. Germline CDR1 reads MNHEY; CDR2 reads SMNVEV (reference sequence). The CDR3 spells CASSSPRDPGYGYTF. CDR3 DNA sequence: TGTGCCAGCAGTAGCCCGAGGGATCCGGGCTATGGCTACACCTTC.

This rearrangement joins TRBV7-2 to TRBJ2-2; a possible D gene is TRBD2 (6 bases). Germline loops: CDR1 SGHTA, CDR2 FQGNSA. This CDR3 contains 16 residues. V gave up 2 bases and J gave up 4 bases, with 14 bases separating them. CDR3 in DNA: TGTGCCAGCAGCTTACGTACGGGAGTTGGCACCGGGGAGCTGTTTTTT. Protein: CASSLRTGVGTGELFF.

This clone occurred once. The gene calls are TRBV6-5 and TRBJ2-7; D uncertain. Germline-derived CDR1 and CDR2 are MNHEY and SVGAGI. V was trimmed by 1 base and J by 7 bases, leaving 5 bases between them. CDR3 length: 11 residues. The CDR3 DNA reads as TGTGCCAGCAGTTACTTGAGGGAGCAGTACTTC. It yields the protein CASSYLREQYF.